Below are 11 T cell receptor beta chains sequenced from a single sample in a study of CD8+ T cells in alopecia areata. Specified treatment: oral pan-JAK inhibitor, 5-10 mg twice daily. Reverse transcription of extracted RNA yielded cDNA, which provided the sequencing template. Generated by immunoSEQ multiplex PCR, the TCRdb table keeps only in-frame clones and is missing some. The sample holds 120,000 or so clones; 61% are singletons and the top ten take 5% to 7%. The material was CD4+ T cells sorted from blood, obtained at week 4, from a patient treated with tofacitinib. The receptors were gathered from a human donor with alopecia areata.

In its sample, this clone was seen once. This sequence joins TRBV11-1 and TRBJ2-1, with TRBD2 matching over 14 bases. Per germline, CDR1 SGHAT and CDR2 FQDESV (reference sequence). The length of the CDR3 is 16 residues. V gave up 5 bases and J gave up 10 bases; unmatched junction bases: 10. Written as DNA, the CDR3 is TGTGCCAGCAGCAAAAGAGGACTAGCGGGAGGATACGAGCAGTTCTTC. Its translation: CASSKRGLAGGYEQFF.

This clone was observed a few times. The same CDR3 arises from other DNA sequences in this sample as well. The chain carries TRBV30 and TRBJ1-5; D is possibly TRBD1 (5 bases). The CDR3 consists of 13 residues. The germline CDR1 and CDR2 sequences are GTSNPN and SVGIG (reference sequence). Trimming pared 1 base from V and 4 bases from J, leaving 8 bases between. CDR3 DNA sequence: TGTGCCTGGAGTGGGGGGAGTAATCAGCCCCAGCATTTT. This gives the protein CAWSGGSNQPQHF.

The chain has TRBV15 and TRBJ2-7, with TRBD1 identical over 8 bases. Germline V gene data show CDR1 as LNHNV and CDR2 as YYDKDF (reference sequence). The CDR3 runs 14 residues. The trim removed 3 bases at V and 3 bases at J, leaving 4 bases unmatched. The CDR3 region is CATSRGTGIYEQYF. DNA of the CDR3: TGTGCCACCAGCAGGGGGACAGGTATCTACGAGCAGTACTTC.

The chain joins TRBV5-1 to TRBJ2-3; the D is unclear. This CDR3 has 15 residues. Germline CDR1 and CDR2: SGHRS and YFSETQ. Trimming shortened V by 2 bases and J by 2 bases, and 12 bases separated the two germline ends. CDR3 in DNA: TGCGCCAGCAGCTTTTCGTTCGTCACCACAGATACGCAGTATTTT. Amino acid sequence: CASSFSFVTTDTQYF.

This chain uses TRBV5-4 with TRBJ2-5, with 9 bases matching TRBD1. CDR1 SGHNT and CDR2 YYREEE come from the germline V gene (reference sequence). CDR3 size: 13 residues. V was clipped by 3 bases and J by 5 bases; unmatched bases: 2. CDR3 nucleotide sequence: TGTGCCAGCAGCTCCGGACAGGGGGAGACCCAGTACTTC. It specifies CASSSGQGETQYF.

This chain links TRBV6-5 with TRBJ2-5; TRBD1 might be the D (6 bases). Germline CDR1 is MNHEY and CDR2 is SVGAGI. The CDR3 length is 12 residues. The V gene lost 10 bases and the J gene lost 2 bases, with 11 bases spanning the gap. CDR3 sequence (DNA): TGTGCCACCGAGGACAGTCAAGAGACCCAGTACTTC. It encodes CATEDSQETQYF.

This rearrangement joins TRBV7-3 to TRBJ1-2, with a possible D match to TRBD1 (5 bases). The V end was cut by 2 bases, the J end by 4 bases, with 8 bases between. The CDR3 sequence is 13 residues long. Germline CDR1 SGHTA, CDR2 FQGTGA. The chain's CDR3 is CASSLWQGYGYTF. DNA for the CDR3: TGTGCCAGCAGCTTATGGCAGGGCTATGGCTACACCTTC.

This chain connects TRBV9 to TRBJ2-3; D possibly corresponds to TRBD1 (5 bases). V shed 0 bases and J shed 4 bases, with 9 bases lying between them. The CDR3 is 14 amino acids. Germline CDR1 is SGDLS and CDR2 is YYNGEE. In DNA, the CDR3 is TGTGCCAGCAGCGTAGTACAGGCGGCAGATACGCAGTATTTT. The encoded protein is CASSVVQAADTQYF.

In its sample, this clone was seen a few times. The chain combines TRBV29-1 with TRBJ2-7; 7 nucleotides line up with TRBD1. V was pared by 6 bases and J by 5 bases, with 13 bases of the junction left unmatched. This CDR3 contains 14 residues. The germline gives CDR1 SQVTM, CDR2 ANQGSEA. CDR3 region: CSVQQGYQSDEQYF. The CDR3 DNA reads as TGCAGCGTCCAACAGGGGTATCAGTCGGACGAGCAGTACTTC.

This chain joins TRBV29-1 and TRBJ2-5; 10 bases agree with TRBD1. Germline values: CDR1 SQVTM, CDR2 ANQGSEA. The CDR3 runs to 13 residues. J was trimmed by 7 bases and V by 5 bases; bases with no gene match: 7. The CDR3 reads CSVWTGGSGTQYF. CDR3 bases: TGCAGCGTTTGGACAGGGGGATCAGGGACCCAGTACTTC.

This chain joins TRBV7-9 and TRBJ1-2; 7 nucleotides align to TRBD1. Unmatched junction bases numbered 8, after V lost 5 bases and J lost 5 bases. Germline-derived CDR1 and CDR2 are SEHNR and FQNEAQ (reference sequence). The length of the CDR3 is 14 residues. The CDR3 reads CASSRTGVWYGYTF. DNA of the CDR3: TGTGCCAGCAGCCGAACAGGGGTGTGGTATGGCTACACCTTC.